One and the same sample provided the 2 T cell receptor beta chains below, sequenced in a study of T cells after yellow fever vaccination. A single record per CDR3 protein comes from TCRdb applying MiXCR to the 5' RACE reads. The table lists hundreds of thousands of distinct CDR3 sequences, about 3.5% of them singletons. The sequenced sample was PBMCs, obtained on the day of the yellow fever booster vaccination. Receptor source: a man between 18 and 29 years old who received the YFV17D yellow fever vaccine.

The chain recombines TRBV18 with TRBJ1-2, with no clear D. With 5 bases removed from V and 2 bases from J, the gap between germline ends came to 9 bases. Germline V gives CDR1 KGHSH, CDR2 LQKENI. The CDR3 contains 13 residues. In DNA, the CDR3 is TGTGCCAGCTCAATTAGCCGAAACTATGGCTACACCTTC. This sequence encodes CASSISRNYGYTF.

This clonotype showed up many times. The CDR3 DNA reads as TGTGCCAGCAGCCAAACCAAAGGGGGAGATACGCAGTATTTT. It translates to CASSQTKGGDTQYF. The genes are TRBV5-4 and TRBJ2-3; D perhaps matches TRBD1 (6 bases). V was pared by 4 bases and J by 5 bases, with 14 bases between. Germline V gene data show CDR1 as SGHNT and CDR2 as YYREEE (reference sequence). There are 14 residues in the CDR3.